This TCR beta chain appears in the sequencing data of a study of human T cells and chemical hapten exposure. General study results and limits: TCRs exceeding a frequency of 1 in 1000 stayed unchanged under DPC sensitization.

CDR1 SGHKS and CDR2 YYEKEE come from the germline V gene (reference sequence). V dropped 4 bases and J dropped 0 bases, with 13 bases sitting between them. The CDR3 contains 16 residues. TCRdb reanalysed the RACE reads using MiXCR and keeps one entry per CDR3 protein. The sample has some 350,000 distinct CDR3 sequences; about 7% are singletons. Regarding time point: patch test 1, 2 weeks after DPC sensitization. Treatment: therapeutic diphenylcyclopropenone sensitization with weekly scalp DPC. This clonotype was seen many times. What it binds is not known. Sequenced material: whole blood, taken in connection with sensitization to the hapten diphenylcyclopropenone (DPC). The chain is built from TRBV5-5 and TRBJ1-4, with D perhaps TRBD1 (6 bases). The sequence was collected from a woman between 18 and 29 years old with alopecia areata. Some clones in this sample may be carry-over from other donors' samples. The CDR3 DNA reads as TGTGCCAGCAGCCCTGGACAGCTTGCAACTAATGAAAAACTGTTTTTT. Protein: CASSPGQLATNEKLFF.